What follows describes a single T cell receptor beta chain. Its antigen is as yet unknown. The source of the sample is a study of beta chain features in type 1 diabetes. Study findings and constraints: Whether TCRB rearrangement is influenced by HLA type went unresolved here. Insertions at VDJ junctions were less frequent in type 1 diabetes patients. These patients also deleted more nucleotides at the same junctions.

TCRB transcripts that were expressed got sequenced, as all of the isolated RNA had been reverse transcribed. Sequencing was performed with immunoSEQ multiplex PCR; in TCRdb, only in-frame clones are kept and a portion is missing. This table holds about 260,000 clones, more than 65% found once. Germline assignment: CDR1 GTSNPN and CDR2 SVGIG (reference sequence). The CDR3 is 13 residues long. Trimming left V 5 bases short and J 3 bases short, with 13 bases between. Sequenced: naive CD4+ T cells from blood. The chain recombines TRBV30 with TRBJ1-2; D may be TRBD1 (6 bases). This clonotype was obtained from a man aged 25-40 years in good health. CDR3 sequence: CAWENREYYGYTF. The CDR3 region has the DNA TGTGCCTGGGAAAACAGGGAGTACTATGGCTACACCTTC.